These 28 T cell receptor beta chains were sequenced from one sample in a study of a mutant IDH1 vaccine in newly diagnosed glioma. Time point noted: week 5, during vaccination. A single vaccine dose contained 300 ug of mutant IDH1 20-mer peptide, and topical imiquimod was used with it. Their antigen targets remain unknown. Sequencing was performed with immunoSEQ multiplex PCR; in TCRdb, only in-frame clones are kept and a portion is missing. The sample records approximately 61,000 clones, roughly 80% being singletons. This specimen consisted of PBMCs, obtained from a glioma patient whose treatment included an IDH1 peptide vaccine. The receptors originated from a woman between 50 and 59 years old with glioma.

This clone has only one observation. The chain uses TRBV11-2 and TRBJ1-1; possibly TRBD1 for D (5 bases). The V end was cut by 0 bases, the J end by 0 bases, with 11 bases between. In germline, CDR1 is SGHAT, CDR2 FQNNGV. The CDR3 runs 16 residues. Written as DNA, the CDR3 is TGTGCCAGCAGCTTAGAACAAGGGGCGGTGAACACTGAAGCTTTCTTT. This codes for CASSLEQGAVNTEAFF.

The rearrangement joins TRBV28 to TRBJ2-3; D remains ambiguous. The V end lost 0 bases, the J end lost 6 bases, and 4 bases lay between the germline ends. Germline V gene data show CDR1 as MDHEN and CDR2 as SYDVKM. The CDR3 has 12 amino acids. The CDR3 DNA is TGTGCCAGCAGTTTATGGGGGGATACGCAGTATTTT. The encoded protein is CASSLWGDTQYF.

This clone appeared a few times. The chain combines TRBV7-2 with TRBJ1-6; no firm D call. The CDR3 runs 14 residues. Germline V gene sequence: CDR1 SGHTA, CDR2 FQGNSA. Trimming took off 3 bases at V and 10 bases at J, with 13 bases between the two ends. The CDR3 reads CASSFGPVGSPLHF. CDR3 coding DNA: TGTGCCAGCAGCTTCGGGCCCGTGGGGTCACCCCTCCACTTT.

The count of this clone is one. The J gene is TRBJ2-5, the V gene TRBV6-6; D is unclear. Germline V gene sequence: CDR1 MNHNY, CDR2 SVGAGI (reference sequence). V was cut by 7 bases and J by 3 bases, with 18 bases left in between. This CDR3 region has 15 residues. The CDR3 DNA reads TGTGCCAGCACCTTTACGTTAGGCAGGAAAGAGACCCAGTACTTC. It codes for CASTFTLGRKETQYF.

The chain has TRBV7-9 and TRBJ1-2; D not resolved. Germline assignment: CDR1 SEHNR and CDR2 FQNEAQ (reference sequence). Between the trimmed V and J ends, which lost 2 bases and 8 bases, there was a span of 9 bases. The CDR3 is 12 residues long. CDR3 sequence: CASSLSQGGYTF. Here the CDR3 DNA reads TGTGCCAGCAGCTTATCACAAGGCGGCTACACCTTC.

This chain connects TRBV4-3 to TRBJ2-1, with D hard to call. This CDR3 is 15 amino acids long. V gave up 0 bases and J gave up 5 bases, with 11 bases separating them. CDR1 and CDR2 from the germline V gene are LGHNA and YSLEER. The CDR3: CASSQDRASDNEQFF. CDR3 coding DNA: TGCGCCAGCAGCCAAGATCGGGCGTCGGACAATGAGCAGTTCTTC.

The chain combines TRBV9 with TRBJ1-6; a possible D gene is TRBD1 (5 bases). The CDR3 consists of 15 residues. Germline V gives CDR1 SGDLS, CDR2 YYNGEE. The V gene lost 4 bases and the J gene lost 4 bases, with 12 bases spanning the gap. CDR3 DNA sequence: TGTGCCAGCAGCCCCTCGGGGGGGTATAATTCACCCCTCCACTTT. This gives the protein CASSPSGGYNSPLHF.

The V call is TRBV6-4, the J call TRBJ2-2; the D gene is possibly TRBD2 (5 bases). V lost 8 bases, J lost 0 bases, and 10 bases lay in between. CDR3 length equals 14 residues. CDR1 and CDR2 from the germline V gene are MRHNA and SNTAGT. CDR3 sequence reads: CASGSQPNTGELFF. Here the CDR3 DNA reads TGTGCCAGCGGGAGCCAGCCGAACACCGGGGAGCTGTTTTTT.

J is TRBJ1-1 and V is TRBV19; no clear D. This CDR3 is 11 amino acids long. Germline values: CDR1 LNHDA, CDR2 SQIVND (reference sequence). V was shortened by 11 bases and J by 0 bases, with 7 bases between the two germline ends. CDR3 sequence (DNA): TGTGCCTGCCGGGTGAACACTGAAGCTTTCTTT. Translating gives CACRVNTEAFF.

This chain joins TRBV5-1 and TRBJ2-5, with D uncertain. The J call may be incorrect, as the DNA end agrees better with TRBJ2-7. CDR1 and CDR2 from the germline V gene are SGHRS and YFSETQ. The CDR3 is 14 residues long. The DNA for the CDR3 is TGCGCCAGCAGCTTGACAGCAAACTCCTACGAGCAGTACTTC. It codes for CASSLTANSYEQYF.

The gene calls are TRBV9 and TRBJ2-2; D is unresolved. V dropped 2 bases and J dropped 5 bases, with 10 bases sitting between them. CDR1 and CDR2 (germline): SGDLS, YYNGEE. The CDR3 extends over 14 amino acids. CDR3 sequence: CASSVHQQTGELFF. The DNA for the CDR3 is TGTGCCAGCAGCGTTCACCAGCAAACCGGGGAGCTGTTTTTT.

J is TRBJ1-4 and V is TRBV7-9, with D possibly TRBD1 on 5 matching bases. The CDR3 runs to 16 residues. Trimming took off 1 base at V and 5 bases at J, with 14 bases between the two ends. CDR1 is SEHNR and CDR2 is FQNEAQ in the germline V gene (reference sequence). CDR3 amino acids: CASSLDFGGSNEKLFF. In DNA, the CDR3 is TGTGCCAGCAGCTTAGATTTCGGGGGGAGCAATGAAAAACTGTTTTTT.

The genes are TRBV2 and TRBJ2-7, with D possibly called TRBD1 or TRBD2 (5 bases each). The V end was cut by 8 bases, the J end by 1 base, with 6 bases between. The CDR3 is 11 residues long. The germline gives CDR1 SNHLY, CDR2 FYNNEI. CDR3 sequence: CASGTSYEQYF. CDR3 in DNA: TGTGCCAGCGGGACGTCCTACGAGCAGTACTTC.

The J gene is TRBJ2-7, the V gene TRBV25-1, with D perhaps TRBD2 (6 bases). Germline V lookup: CDR1 MGHDK, CDR2 SYGVNS. This CDR3 is 15 amino acids long. V lost 7 bases and J lost 4, with 20 bases in between. The chain's CDR3 is CASTVRVGAGYEQYF. CDR3 bases: TGTGCCAGCACAGTGAGGGTCGGGGCGGGGTACGAGCAGTACTTC.

V usage is TRBV2 and J usage is TRBJ1-1, with D perhaps matching TRBD1 (6 bases). V lost 4 bases and J lost 4, with 13 bases in between. Germline V gene lookup returns CDR1 SNHLY and CDR2 FYNNEI. This CDR3 is built from 14 residues. The CDR3 nucleotides read TGTGCCAGCAGTGGCAAGACAGGCCTCACTGAAGCTTTCTTT. Amino acid sequence: CASSGKTGLTEAFF.

The V gene is TRBV5-6, the J gene TRBJ1-6; 9 bases match TRBD1. The CDR3 length is 15 residues. CDR1 and CDR2 (germline): SGHDT, YYEEEE. Trimming cost V 0 bases and J 10 bases; bases outside gene matches: 5. CDR3 sequence: CASSLGGQGYSPLHF. In DNA, the CDR3 is TGTGCCAGCAGCTTGGGGGGACAGGGATACTCACCCCTCCACTTT.

This clone was observed a handful of times. V and J are TRBV9 and TRBJ2-7; D could derive from TRBD1 or TRBD2 (5 bases each). Germline CDR1 is SGDLS and CDR2 is YYNGEE. Trimming took 0 bases from V and 2 from J, leaving 9 bases between them. There are 14 residues in the CDR3. The DNA of the CDR3 is TGTGCCAGCAGCGTAGGGGACGGCACCTACGAGCAGTACTTC. Amino acids: CASSVGDGTYEQYF.

V usage is TRBV29-1 and J usage is TRBJ2-2, with TRBD2 matching over 7 bases. This CDR3 is 19 amino acids long. Germline loops: CDR1 SQVTM, CDR2 ANQGSEA. V shed 6 bases, J shed 4 bases, and the junction held 23 bases outside the gene matches. The CDR3 DNA sequence: TGCAGCGTCGAGGCCCCCCTGGGAGGCGGGGGACGACGCACCGGGGAGCTGTTTTTT. It translates to CSVEAPLGGGGRRTGELFF.

The chain combines TRBV27 with TRBJ2-3, with D hard to call. CDR1 and CDR2 (germline): MNHEY, SMNVEV (reference sequence). With 2 bases removed from V and 0 bases from J, the gap between germline ends came to 3 bases. This CDR3 is 13 amino acids long. The CDR3 loop reads CASSLVSTDTQYF. Here the CDR3 DNA reads TGTGCCAGCAGTTTAGTGAGCACAGATACGCAGTATTTT.

This clone was counted only a few times. The V gene is TRBV30, the J gene TRBJ1-2; 8 bases match TRBD1. CDR1 is GTSNPN and CDR2 is SVGIG in the germline V gene (reference sequence). Trimming took 2 bases from V and 0 from J; bases not matched to a gene: 5. There are 15 residues in the CDR3. CDR3 amino acids: CAWSRQGPTNYGYTF. The CDR3 DNA reads as TGTGCCTGGAGTCGACAGGGGCCGACTAACTATGGCTACACCTTC.

This chain joins TRBV6-5 and TRBJ1-2; possible D gene TRBD1, 6 bases. Germline lookup yields CDR1 MNHEY and CDR2 SVGAGI. V was shortened by 6 bases and J by 6 bases, with 11 bases between the two germline ends. The CDR3 has 12 residues. CDR3 nucleotide sequence: TGTGCCAGCAGCCTGACAGGTGATGGCTACACCTTC. It codes for CASSLTGDGYTF.

This clone was counted only a few times. Here the CDR3 reads CASSLAVGSSYEQYF. In DNA form, the CDR3 reads TGTGCCAGCAGCCTTGCGGTCGGCTCGTCCTACGAGCAGTACTTC. The chain has TRBV7-2 and TRBJ2-7; D not resolved. Germline-derived CDR1 and CDR2 are SGHTA and FQGNSA. The CDR3 loop spans 15 amino acids. Trimming left V 5 bases short and J 1 base short, with 15 bases between.

The chain recombines TRBV5-5 with TRBJ1-5; 9 bases agree with TRBD1. The CDR3 contains 15 residues. Germline CDR1 and CDR2: SGHKS and YYEKEE (reference sequence). The trim removed 3 bases at V and 7 bases at J, leaving 8 bases unmatched. The chain's CDR3 is CASSWEQGAGQPQHF. The DNA for the CDR3 is TGTGCCAGCAGCTGGGAACAGGGGGCGGGACAGCCCCAGCATTTT. The entire variable domain, with the rest obtained from reference TRBV5-5 and TRBJ1-5, is as follows: DAGVTQSPTHLIKTRGQQVTLRCSPISGHKSVSWYQQVLGQGPQFIFQYYEKEERGRGNFPDRFSARQFPNYSSELNVNALLLGDSALYLCASSWEQGAGQPQHFGDGTRLSIL.

This rearrangement joins TRBV11-2 to TRBJ2-7; D is uncertain. The V end lost 4 bases, the J end lost 6 bases, and 7 bases lay between the germline ends. Germline V gene lookup returns CDR1 SGHAT and CDR2 FQNNGV. This CDR3 spans 11 amino acids. CDR3 coding DNA: TGTGCCAGCAGCTACCTCCTCGAGCAGTACTTC. Protein sequence: CASSYLLEQYF. The full variable domain, rest sourced from reference TRBV11-2 and TRBJ2-7, is EAGVAQSPRYKIIEKRQSVAFWCNPISGHATLYWYQQILGQGPKLLIQFQNNGVVDDSQLPKDRFSAERLKGVDSTLKIQPAKLEDSAVYLCASSYLLEQYFGPGTRLTVT.

This clone was seen just once. The CDR3 DNA is TGTGCCAGCAGCGTCTCTTATACCGGGACAGAGAGCGCCGGGGAGCTGTTTTTT. This translates into CASSVSYTGTESAGELFF. The chain uses TRBV9 and TRBJ2-2; 7 bases are a match to TRBD1. The CDR3 runs to 18 residues. Trimming at V came to 2 bases and at J to 6 bases, leaving 16 bases not matched to a gene. Germline loops: CDR1 SGDLS, CDR2 YYNGEE.

The gene calls are TRBV19 and TRBJ2-4; 7 positions agree with TRBD1. Germline CDR1 LNHDA, CDR2 SQIVND (reference sequence). Trimming at V came to 2 bases and at J to 4 bases, leaving 5 bases not matched to a gene. This CDR3 comprises 15 residues. The chain's CDR3 is CASSISGDSKNIQYF. CDR3 bases: TGTGCCAGTAGTATATCCGGGGACAGTAAAAACATTCAGTACTTC.

This chain uses TRBV18 with TRBJ2-1, with 11 bases fitting TRBD1. CDR3 length: 17 residues. Germline loops: CDR1 KGHSH, CDR2 LQKENI. Losses at the gene ends were 3 bases for V and 4 bases for J; bases not matched to a gene: 8. CDR3 sequence: CASSPTEGQGAYNEQFF. The CDR3 coding sequence is TGTGCCAGCTCACCGACTGAAGGACAGGGGGCTTACAATGAGCAGTTCTTC.

This chain links TRBV4-3 with TRBJ1-2; no firm D call. V was pared by 2 bases and J by 8 bases, with 12 bases between. CDR3 size: 13 residues. CDR1 LGHNA and CDR2 YSLEER come from the germline V gene. CDR3 sequence reads: CASSQMGSRGYTF. In DNA form, the CDR3 reads TGCGCCAGCAGCCAAATGGGCTCTAGGGGCTACACCTTC.